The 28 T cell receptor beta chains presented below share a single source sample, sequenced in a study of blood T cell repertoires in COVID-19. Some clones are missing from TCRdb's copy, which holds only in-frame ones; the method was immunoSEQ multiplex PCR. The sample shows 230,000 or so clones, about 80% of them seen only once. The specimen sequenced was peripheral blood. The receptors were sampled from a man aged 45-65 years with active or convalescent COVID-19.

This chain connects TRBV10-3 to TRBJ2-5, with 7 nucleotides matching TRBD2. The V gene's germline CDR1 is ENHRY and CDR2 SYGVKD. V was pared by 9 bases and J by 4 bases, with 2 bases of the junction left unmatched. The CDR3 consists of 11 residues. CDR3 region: CAIGGGETQYF. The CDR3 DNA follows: TGTGCCATTGGGGGGGGAGAGACCCAGTACTTC.

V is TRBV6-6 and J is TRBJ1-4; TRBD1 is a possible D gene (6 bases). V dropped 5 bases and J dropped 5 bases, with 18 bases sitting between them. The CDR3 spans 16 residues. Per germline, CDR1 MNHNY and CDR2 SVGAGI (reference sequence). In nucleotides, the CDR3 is TGTGCCAGCAGTCCCCCCCGAGGGGGAAACAATGAAAAACTGTTTTTT. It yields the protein CASSPPRGGNNEKLFF.

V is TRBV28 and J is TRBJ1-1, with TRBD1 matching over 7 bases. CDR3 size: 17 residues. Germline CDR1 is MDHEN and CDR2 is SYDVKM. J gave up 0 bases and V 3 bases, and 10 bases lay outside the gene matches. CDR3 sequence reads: CASSLVSGRGLNTEAFF. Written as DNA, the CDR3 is TGTGCCAGCAGTTTGGTTTCCGGCAGGGGGTTGAACACTGAAGCTTTCTTT.

The CDR3 here is CASSQVVAGRAHGYTF. The DNA of the CDR3 is TGCGCCAGCAGCCAAGTGGTTGCGGGACGCGCTCATGGCTACACCTTC. The chain joins TRBV4-1 to TRBJ1-2, with D maybe TRBD1 (5 bases). V was cut by 1 base and J by 6 bases, with 18 bases left in between. CDR3 length: 16 residues. Germline values: CDR1 MGHRA, CDR2 YSYEKL.

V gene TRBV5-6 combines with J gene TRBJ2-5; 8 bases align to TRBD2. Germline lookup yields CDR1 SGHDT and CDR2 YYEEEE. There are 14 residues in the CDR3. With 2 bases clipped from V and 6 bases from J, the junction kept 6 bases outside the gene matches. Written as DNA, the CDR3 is TGTGCCAGCAGCTTTGCGGGGGGCATAAAGACCCAGTACTTC. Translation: CASSFAGGIKTQYF. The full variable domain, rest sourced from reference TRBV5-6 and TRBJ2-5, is DAGVTQSPTHLIKTRGQQVTLRCSPKSGHDTVSWYQQALGQGPQFIFQYYEEEERQRGNFPDRFSGHQFPNYSSELNVNALLLGDSALYLCASSFAGGIKTQYFGPGTRLLVL.

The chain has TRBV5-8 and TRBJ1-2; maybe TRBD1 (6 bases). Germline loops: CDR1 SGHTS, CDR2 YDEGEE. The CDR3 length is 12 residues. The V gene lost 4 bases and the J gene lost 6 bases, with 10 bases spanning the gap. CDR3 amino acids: CASSEGTNGYTF. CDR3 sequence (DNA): TGTGCCAGCAGCGAGGGGACAAATGGCTACACCTTC.

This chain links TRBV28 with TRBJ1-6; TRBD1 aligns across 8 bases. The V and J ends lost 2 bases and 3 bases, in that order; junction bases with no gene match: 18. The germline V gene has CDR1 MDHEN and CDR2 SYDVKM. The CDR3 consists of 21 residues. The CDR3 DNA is TGTGCCAGCAGTTTAGGGCCAGGGGTAGGGACAGGAGATTTCTATAATTCACCCCTCCACTTT. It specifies CASSLGPGVGTGDFYNSPLHF.

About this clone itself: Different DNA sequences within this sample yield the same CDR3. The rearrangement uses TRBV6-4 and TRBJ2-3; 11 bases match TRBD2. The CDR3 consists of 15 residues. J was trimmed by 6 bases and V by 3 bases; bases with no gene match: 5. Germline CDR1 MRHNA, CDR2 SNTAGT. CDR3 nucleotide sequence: TGTGCCAGCAGTGAACTAGCGGGGGCTAAGGATACGCAGTATTTT. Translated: CASSELAGAKDTQYF.

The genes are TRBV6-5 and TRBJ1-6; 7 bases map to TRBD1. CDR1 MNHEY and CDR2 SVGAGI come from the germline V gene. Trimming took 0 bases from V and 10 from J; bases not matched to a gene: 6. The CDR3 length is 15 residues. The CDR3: CASSYSRQGDSPLHF. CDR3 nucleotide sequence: TGTGCCAGCAGTTACTCGAGACAGGGAGACTCACCCCTCCACTTT.

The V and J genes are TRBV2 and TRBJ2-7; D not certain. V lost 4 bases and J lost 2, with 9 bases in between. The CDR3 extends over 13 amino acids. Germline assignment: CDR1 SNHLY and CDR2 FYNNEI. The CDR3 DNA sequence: TGTGCCAGCAGTGGGTACGGAGCCTACGAGCAGTACTTC. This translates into CASSGYGAYEQYF.

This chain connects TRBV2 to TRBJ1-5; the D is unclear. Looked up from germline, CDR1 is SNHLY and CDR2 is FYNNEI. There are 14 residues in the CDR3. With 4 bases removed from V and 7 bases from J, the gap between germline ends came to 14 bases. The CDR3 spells CASSGPRGGQPQHF. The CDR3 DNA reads TGTGCCAGCAGTGGGCCCCGGGGAGGACAGCCCCAGCATTTT.

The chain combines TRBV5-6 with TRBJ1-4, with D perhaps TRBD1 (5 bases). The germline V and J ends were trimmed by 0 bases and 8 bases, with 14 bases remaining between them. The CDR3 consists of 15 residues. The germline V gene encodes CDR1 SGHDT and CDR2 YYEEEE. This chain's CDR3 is CASSLGGASREKLFF. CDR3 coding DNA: TGTGCCAGCAGCTTGGGCGGGGCGTCAAGGGAAAAACTGTTTTTT.

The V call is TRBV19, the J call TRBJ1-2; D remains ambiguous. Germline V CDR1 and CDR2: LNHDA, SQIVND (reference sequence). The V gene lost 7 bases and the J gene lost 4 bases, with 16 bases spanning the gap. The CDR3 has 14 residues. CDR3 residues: CASTAVSGSYGYTF. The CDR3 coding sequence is TGTGCCAGTACCGCCGTAAGCGGGAGCTATGGCTACACCTTC.

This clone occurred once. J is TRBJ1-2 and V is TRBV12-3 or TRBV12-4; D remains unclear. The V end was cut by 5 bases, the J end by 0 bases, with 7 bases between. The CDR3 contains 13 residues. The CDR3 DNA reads TGTGCCAGCAGTGACGGAGCTAACTATGGCTACACCTTC. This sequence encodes CASSDGANYGYTF.

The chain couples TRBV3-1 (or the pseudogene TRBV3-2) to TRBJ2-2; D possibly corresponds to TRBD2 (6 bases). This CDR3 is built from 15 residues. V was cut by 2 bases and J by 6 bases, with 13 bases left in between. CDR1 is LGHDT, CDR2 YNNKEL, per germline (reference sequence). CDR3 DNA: TGTGCCAGCAGCCAACAATTTGGAGGGCCCGGGGAGCTGTTTTTT. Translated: CASSQQFGGPGELFF.

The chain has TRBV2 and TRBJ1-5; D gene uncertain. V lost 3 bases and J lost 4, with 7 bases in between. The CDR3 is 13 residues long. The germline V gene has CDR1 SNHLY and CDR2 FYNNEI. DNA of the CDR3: TGTGCCAGCAGTGATACGGTTAATCAGCCCCAGCATTTT. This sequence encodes CASSDTVNQPQHF.

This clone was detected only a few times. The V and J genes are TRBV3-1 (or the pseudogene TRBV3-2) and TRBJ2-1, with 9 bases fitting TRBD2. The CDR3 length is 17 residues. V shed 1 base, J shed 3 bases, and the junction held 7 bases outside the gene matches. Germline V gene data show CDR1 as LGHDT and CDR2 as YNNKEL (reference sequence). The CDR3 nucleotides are TGTGCCAGCAGCCAAGTTGCCCTAGCGGGGAGCTACAATGAGCAGTTCTTC. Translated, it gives CASSQVALAGSYNEQFF.

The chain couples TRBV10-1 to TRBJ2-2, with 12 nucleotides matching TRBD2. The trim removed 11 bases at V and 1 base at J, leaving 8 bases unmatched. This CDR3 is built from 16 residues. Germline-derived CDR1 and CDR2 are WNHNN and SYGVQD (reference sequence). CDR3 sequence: CAPTTSGGLNTGELFF. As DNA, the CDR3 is TGCGCCCCTACGACTAGCGGGGGATTGAACACCGGGGAGCTGTTTTTT.

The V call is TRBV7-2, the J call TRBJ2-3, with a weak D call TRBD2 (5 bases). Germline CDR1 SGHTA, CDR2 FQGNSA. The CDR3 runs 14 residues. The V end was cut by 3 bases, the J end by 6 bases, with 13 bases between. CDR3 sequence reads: CASSFPGVADTQYF. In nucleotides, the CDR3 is TGTGCCAGCAGCTTTCCCGGGGTCGCGGATACGCAGTATTTT.

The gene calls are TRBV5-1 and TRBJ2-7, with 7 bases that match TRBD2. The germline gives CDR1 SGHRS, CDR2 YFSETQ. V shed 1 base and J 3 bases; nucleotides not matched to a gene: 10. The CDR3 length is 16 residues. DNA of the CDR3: TGCGCCAGCAGCTTGTTGGGGGACCCGGGGGGCTACGAGCAGTACTTC. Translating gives CASSLLGDPGGYEQYF.

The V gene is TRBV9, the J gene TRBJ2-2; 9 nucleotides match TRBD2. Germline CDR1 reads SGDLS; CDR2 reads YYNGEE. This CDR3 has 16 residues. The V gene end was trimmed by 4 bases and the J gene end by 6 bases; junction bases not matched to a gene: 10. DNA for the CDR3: TGTGCCAGCAGCCAATCAGGCGGGGGGGCCCCCGGGGAGCTGTTTTTT. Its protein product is CASSQSGGGAPGELFF.

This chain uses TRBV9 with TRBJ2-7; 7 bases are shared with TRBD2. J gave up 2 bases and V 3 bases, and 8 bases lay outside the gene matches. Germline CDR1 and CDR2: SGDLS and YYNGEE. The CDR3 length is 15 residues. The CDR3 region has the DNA TGTGCCAGCAGCGCGGGGAGCGGGGCGACCTACGAGCAGTACTTC. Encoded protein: CASSAGSGATYEQYF. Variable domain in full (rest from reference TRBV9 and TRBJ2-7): DSGVTQTPKHLITATGQRVTLRCSPRSGDLSVYWYQQSLDQGLQFLIQYYNGEERAKGNILERFSAQQFPDLHSELNLSSLELGDSALYFCASSAGSGATYEQYFGPGTRLTVT.

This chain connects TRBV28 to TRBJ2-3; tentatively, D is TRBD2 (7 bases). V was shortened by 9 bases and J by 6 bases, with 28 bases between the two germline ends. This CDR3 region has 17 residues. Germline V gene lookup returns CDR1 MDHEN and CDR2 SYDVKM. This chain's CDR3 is CASSLEEGGVLGDTQYF. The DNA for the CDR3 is TGTGCCAGTTCCCTTGAAGAGGGGGGGGTACTAGGGGATACGCAGTATTTT.

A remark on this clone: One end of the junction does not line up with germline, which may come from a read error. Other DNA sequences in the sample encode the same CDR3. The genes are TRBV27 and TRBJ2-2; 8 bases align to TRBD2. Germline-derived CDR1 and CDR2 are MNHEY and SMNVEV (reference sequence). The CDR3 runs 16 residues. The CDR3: CARRRGAGGGTGELFF. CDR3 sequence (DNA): TGTGCCCGCAGGAGGGGGGCGGGGGGTGGCACCGGGGAGCTGTTTTTT.

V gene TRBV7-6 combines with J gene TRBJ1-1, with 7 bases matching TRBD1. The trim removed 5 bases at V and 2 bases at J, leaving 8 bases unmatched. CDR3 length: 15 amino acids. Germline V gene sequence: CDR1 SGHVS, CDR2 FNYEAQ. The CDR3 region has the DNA TGTGCCAGCAGCCTGTTACAGGGGTTAAACACTGAAGCTTTCTTT. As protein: CASSLLQGLNTEAFF. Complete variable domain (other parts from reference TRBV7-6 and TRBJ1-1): GAGVSQSPRYKVTKRGQDVALRCDPISGHVSLYWYRQALGQGPEFLTYFNYEAQQDKSGLPNDRFSAERPEGSISTLTIQRTEQRDSAMYRCASSLLQGLNTEAFFGQGTRLTVV.

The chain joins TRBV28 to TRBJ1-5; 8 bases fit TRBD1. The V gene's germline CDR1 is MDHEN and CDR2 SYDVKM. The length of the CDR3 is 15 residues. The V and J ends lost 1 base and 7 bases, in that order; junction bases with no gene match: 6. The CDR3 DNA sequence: TGTGCCAGCAGTTTATTTGGACAGGGAAGCCAGCCCCAGCATTTT. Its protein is CASSLFGQGSQPQHF. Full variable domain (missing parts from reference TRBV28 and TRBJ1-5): DVKVTQSSRYLVKRTGEKVFLECVQDMDHENMFWYRQDPGLGLRLIYFSYDVKMKEKGDIPEGYSVSREKKERFSLILESASTNQTSMYLCASSLFGQGSQPQHFGDGTRLSIL.

The CDR3 region is CASSLGSGVQETQYF. Here the CDR3 DNA reads TGTGCCAGCAGCTTGGGTAGCGGGGTTCAAGAGACCCAGTACTTC. This chain uses TRBV5-4 with TRBJ2-5, with 8 bases lining up with TRBD2. This CDR3 comprises 15 residues. Germline trimming cut 0 bases from V and 2 bases from J; bases unmatched to any gene: 3. Germline loops: CDR1 SGHNT, CDR2 YYREEE (reference sequence).

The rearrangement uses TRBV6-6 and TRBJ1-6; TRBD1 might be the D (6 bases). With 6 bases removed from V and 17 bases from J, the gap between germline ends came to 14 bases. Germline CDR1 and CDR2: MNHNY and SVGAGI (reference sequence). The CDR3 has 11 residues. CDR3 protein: CASRLSGVVHF. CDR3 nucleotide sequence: TGTGCCAGCAGATTGTCAGGGGTGGTCCACTTT.